This T cell receptor (beta chain) was retrieved from a study of shared clonotypes between healthy human individuals (TCRdb year 2020). With regard to the full study: The cohort included a few men and a couple of women between 18 and 49 years of age. To estimate repertoire size and how much clonotype sharing occurs between individuals, the study deeply sequenced the blood TCR repertoires of roughly 5 healthy adults. To increase sequencing depth and limit assay-specific biases, TCR repertoire library preparation and sequencing were carried out by different laboratories using diverse techniques. Leukapheresis yielded between about 0.94 and 10 billion PBMCs per donor. Findings and caveats that apply to the study as a whole: Sampling was restricted to blood, and TCR repertoires in tissue are likely to differ from TCR repertoires in blood. Because the study included only a small number of donors, the genetic and exposure-history diversity represented was limited. Based on pairwise subsampling, the degree of clonotype sharing among donors was expected to be affected by sequencing depth.

The CDR3 contains 13 residues, cysteine and phenylalanine counted. The retained sequence is limited to the CDR3, 39 bases, with the frame set at the first base. From a lookup of the germline V gene, CDR1 and CDR2 are SNHLY and FYNNEI. V is pared back by 3 bases and J by 5 bases, with 10 bases lying between the germline termini. The donors were healthy, HIV-negative adults with no recently reported acute infections or vaccinations. Every donor was a Caucasian adult living in Nashville, Tennessee, USA. In the unsorted samples, 70 million to 90 million PBMCs were counted, and genomic DNA was extracted using the QIAamp DNA Blood Mini kit. Blood was collected by leukapheresis, and PBMCs were isolated by Ficoll-Histopaque density gradient centrifugation and then cryopreserved in liquid nitrogen vapor phase. Using the deep immunoSEQ assay, TCR CDR3 regions were amplified from genomic DNA by multiplex PCR. For each cell subset, the extracted genomic DNA was distributed evenly across all wells of several immunoSEQ 96-well plates, and each plate served as one replicate. For unsorted PBMC, approximately 0.3 ug of genomic DNA, equivalent to around 30,000 T cell genomes, went into each replicate PCR. Ten immunoSEQ deep assay plates were used to sequence the unsorted PBMC genomic DNA. The purified libraries were quantified using a Qubit 3.0 fluorometer, sized with a Bioanalyzer 2100, and then quantified again using the KAPA Library Quantification kit. Every immunoSEQ 96-well plate was sequenced on a separate single-read 150-cycle Illumina NextSeq 550 flow cell. In the authors' own workflow: The immunoSEQ output contained only junctional sequences without quality scores, so filtering could not match that applied to full-length reads. To assign V/J genes and CDR3, sequences were annotated using PyIR, a Python wrapper for IgBLAST v1.9, with IMGT germline references. Reads with weak V/J assignments (E-value above 1e-6), missing CDR3, stop codons, out-of-frame junctions, or ambiguous translated residues were removed. A V3J clonotype was defined by an identical inferred V gene, J gene, and CDR3 amino acid sequence. Percentage overlap between repertoires was computed as shared unique clonotypes divided by the size of the smaller repertoire. Richness of each repertoire was evaluated using RTK rarefaction, the Chao1 estimator, and Recon v2.1 estimates of unobserved clonotypes. TCRdb mirrors the immuneACCESS table, restricted to in-frame sequences. Some clones are absent from its copies; in checked studies, under half trace to an unresolved V gene, and the reason for the others is unknown. D and trimming were read from the DNA, whereas the V and J calls and clone size are those reported in that table. The sample has some 490,000 clones on record, about 78% of them singletons. 12% of the sample goes to the ten largest clones.

Notes on this clone: What this receptor recognizes is not known. No qualities accompany the bases; no much larger clone lies one base away.

Sequenced input: PBMCs. The receptor was isolated from a woman in her forties in good health. Some clones in this sample may be carry-over from other donors' samples. The rearranged segments are TRBV2 and TRBJ2-5; the D segment cannot be called with confidence. The CDR3 reads CASSDKGWETQYF. The sequenced DNA: TGTGCCAGCAGTGATAAGGGTTGGGAGACCCAGTACTTC.